This T cell receptor (beta chain) was documented in a study of graft-versus-host responses after intestinal transplantation. At the level of the study: Each patient got anti-thymocyte globulin induction, then tacrolimus and steroids for approximately 3 years. General study findings and limits: Some patients had graft-donor T cell macrochimerism. In their allografts, the ratios of graft-versus-host to host-versus-graft T cell clones were high. Recipient-marrow GvH clones were detected, some having first appeared in ileum or blood.

Here immunoSEQ multiplex PCR was the method, and the copy in TCRdb shows in-frame clones only, minus some. The data hold 45,000 to 60,000 clones, with 85% to 95% observed a single time. Remarks on this clone: Its antigen remains unknown.

Germline values: CDR1 MGHDK, CDR2 SYGVNS. V trimming: 5 bases; J trimming: 5 bases; junction bases outside the gene matches: 13. The CDR3 has 17 amino acids. The specimen was unstimulated CD4+ T cells sorted from spleen or lymph node cells, collected before transplant. The receptor was isolated from a human donor who was the organ donor for an intestinal transplant. The J gene is TRBJ2-2, the V gene TRBV25-1; TRBD2 agrees at 8 bases. The CDR3 DNA is TGTGCCAGCAGTATCTCAACTAGCGGAGTGGTTACCGGGGAGCTGTTTTTT. It specifies CASSISTSGVVTGELFF.